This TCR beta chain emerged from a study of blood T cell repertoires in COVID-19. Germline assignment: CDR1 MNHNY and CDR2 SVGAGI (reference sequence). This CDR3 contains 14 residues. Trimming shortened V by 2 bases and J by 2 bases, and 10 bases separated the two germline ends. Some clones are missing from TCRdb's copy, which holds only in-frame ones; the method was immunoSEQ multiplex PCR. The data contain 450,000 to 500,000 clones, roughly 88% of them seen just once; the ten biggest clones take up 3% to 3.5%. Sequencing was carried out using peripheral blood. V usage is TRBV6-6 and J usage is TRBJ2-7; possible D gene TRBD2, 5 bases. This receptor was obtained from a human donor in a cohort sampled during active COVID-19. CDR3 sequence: CASSYGRVPYEQYF. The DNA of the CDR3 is TGTGCCAGCAGTTACGGGCGGGTACCCTACGAGCAGTACTTC.